This T cell receptor beta chain is drawn from a study of blood T cell repertoires in COVID-19 (dated by TCRdb to 2019 to 2021). Some background on the complete study: Samples from collaborators originated in the United States, Italy and Spain and spanned both the acute and convalescent phases of COVID-19. The prospective study material was composed of cDNA or gDNA derived from T cells, B-cell-depleted T cells, or PBMCs. Deeply sampled blood TCRbeta repertoires from subjects exposed to, actively infected with, or recovered from COVID-19 were included in the dataset. The repertoires were released in a freely available public database meant as a resource for research on the immune response to SARS-CoV-2. The samples were drawn from the first 160 participants of the ongoing ImmuneRACE study and from 1,254 subjects provided by 6 global collaborators. The sample metadata nearly always contained a de-identified subject ID, COVID-19 status, age in years and sex. Where HLA class I and class II types were available, the types were taken from metadata supplied by the sample provider, not from assay-based typing. Broader findings and caveats from the paper: The amount of clinical and demographic metadata varied by source and participant and was provided uncurated.

Participants in the prospective study were enrolled through a virtual design, were aged roughly 18 to 100 years, and lived in 24 United States geographic areas. To assign participants to cohorts, the prospective study relied on clinical history that participants themselves reported in a screening survey and a study questionnaire. ImmuneRACE Cohort 3 recovered participants were defined by two consecutive negative NP/OP PCR tests, healthcare professional clearance, or symptom resolution. Mobile phlebotomists in the prospective study collected whole blood, serum and a nasopharyngeal or oropharyngeal swab from every participant. Prospective study participants could optionally give additional blood draws and questionnaires over an approximately two-month period. Before DNA extraction, prospective study blood samples were shipped either frozen or at room temperature. Taken from cysteine to phenylalanine, the CDR3 has 17 residues. Here the CDR3 DNA is all that survives: 51 bases in frame from base 1. CDR1 and CDR2 were assigned from the germline V gene as SGHDN and FVKESK. V and J are truncated by 0 bases and 3 bases respectively, leaving an intervening sequence of 14 bases.

TCRbeta CDR3 regions were amplified from genomic DNA by means of the immunoSEQ Assay, a bias-controlled multiplex PCR. On the study's bioinformatics: Within the assay, amplification of reference gene primers was used to estimate how many nucleated cells each sample contained. Sequence reads were collapsed and filtered to measure the absolute abundance of every unique TCRbeta CDR3 rearrangement. For each sample, productive Simpson clonality was calculated by taking the square root of Simpson's diversity index across productive rearrangements. The immuneACCESS repertoire file appears here via TCRdb, limited to in-frame rearrangements. These files lack a portion of the clones; in checked studies, under half of the deficit traces to unresolved V genes, and the cause of the others is not known. V and J calls and clone size are as listed in that table; D and trimming were resolved from the DNA. In all, the sample holds some 190,000 clones, and 84% of those were seen once. The ten largest clonotypes hold 3.2% of the sample.

With regard to this clone: Its binding antigen is unknown. No quality values exist for individual bases; no much larger clone is one base distant.

This receptor was taken from a woman under 40 who had recovered from COVID-19. Source material: PBMCs or T cells enriched from blood (not recorded which). Rearrangement joined TRBV14 to TRBJ1-4; TRBD1 is a weak D gene call, 5 bases matching. The CDR3 sequence is CASSQEGAAAPNEKLFF. The nucleotide sequence is given as TGTGCCAGCAGCCAAGAAGGGGCAGCCGCACCTAATGAAAAACTGTTTTTT.